These 27 T cell receptor beta chains came from one sample sequenced in a study of T cell repertoires in cytomegalovirus infection. Their antigens are not known. TCRdb passed the reads through MiXCR, listing each CDR3 protein once. Here the sample spans roughly 990,000 distinct CDR3 sequences, roughly 31% being singletons. The specimen was cultured CD8+ T cells from PBMCs, collected from culture after CMV antigen stimulation. Every receptor here comes from a human donor in good health (CMV status not recorded). Some clones in this sample may be carry-over from other donors' samples.

This clonotype occurred a few times. The chain links TRBV7-6 to TRBJ1-2, with no clear D. The V end lost 0 bases, the J end lost 8 bases, and 10 bases lay between the germline ends. Germline V CDR1 and CDR2: SGHVS, FNYEAQ. The CDR3 totals 13 residues. This CDR3 reads CASSLAQGAGYTF. As DNA, the CDR3 is TGTGCCAGCAGCTTAGCGCAAGGTGCCGGCTACACCTTC.

The rearrangement links TRBV27 to TRBJ2-3; the D gene is possibly TRBD2 (5 bases). This CDR3 region has 13 residues. Germline CDR1 MNHEY, CDR2 SMNVEV (reference sequence). The ends were cut back, 10 bases at V and 2 bases at J, with 13 bases in the middle. The CDR3 protein is CATSRDFTDTQYF. The CDR3 DNA sequence: TGTGCCACCTCGAGGGATTTCACAGATACGCAGTATTTT.

In its sample, this clonotype was seen a few times. The chain is built from TRBV7-9 and TRBJ1-2; D is unresolved. This CDR3 comprises 12 residues. Germline values: CDR1 SEHNR, CDR2 FQNEAQ (reference sequence). Between the trimmed V and J ends, which lost 5 bases and 8 bases, there was a span of 12 bases. The CDR3 DNA follows: TGTGCCAGCAGCCCCCCCTTGAGCGGCTACACCTTC. This gives the protein CASSPPLSGYTF.

This clonotype showed up many times. An end of the junction does not agree with germline; a read error may underlie this. The rearrangement joins TRBV5-1 to TRBJ1-2; 8 bases map to TRBD1. The CDR3 spans 14 residues. Per germline, CDR1 SGHRS and CDR2 YFSETQ. In DNA form, the CDR3 reads TGTGCCAGCAGCTTAGGACAGGGAGCCTATGGCTACACCTTC. It translates to CASSLGQGAYGYTF.

This rearrangement joins TRBV7-3 to TRBJ2-5; no clear D. Germline lookup yields CDR1 SGHTA and CDR2 FQGTGA. CDR3 length equals 15 residues. V was clipped by 5 bases and J by 7 bases, with 20 bases between them. The CDR3 loop reads CASSPAVQSSWTQYF. DNA for the CDR3: TGTGCCAGCAGCCCTGCTGTGCAAAGTTCGTGGACCCAGTACTTC.

This clonotype showed up just a few times. This chain uses TRBV20-1 with TRBJ1-5; D is unresolved. With 6 bases removed from V and 6 bases from J, the gap between germline ends came to 15 bases. There are 13 residues in the CDR3. Looked up from germline, CDR1 is DFQATT and CDR2 is SNEGSKA (reference sequence). CDR3 sequence reads: CSAFAGFGQPQHF. The CDR3 DNA reads TGCAGTGCCTTCGCGGGGTTTGGTCAGCCCCAGCATTTT.

In its sample, this clonotype was seen many times. The V and J genes are TRBV14 and TRBJ2-1; TRBD1 or TRBD2 may be the D gene (6 bases each). This CDR3 spans 17 amino acids. The germline V gene encodes CDR1 SGHDN and CDR2 FVKESK. Trimming shortened V by 1 base and J by 8 bases, and 21 bases separated the two germline ends. The CDR3 DNA reads TGTGCCAGCAGCCAAGGGTTGAGGGGGGTTCGTTCTCATGAGCAGTTCTTC. It specifies CASSQGLRGVRSHEQFF.

This clonotype was seen repeatedly, ten times or more. The V gene is TRBV7-2, the J gene TRBJ1-5, with 7 nucleotides matching TRBD1. Germline values: CDR1 SGHTA, CDR2 FQGNSA. CDR3 size: 14 residues. J was trimmed by 3 bases and V by 5 bases; bases with no gene match: 4. The CDR3 reads CASSLGTDNQPQHF. The CDR3 DNA is TGTGCCAGCAGCCTGGGGACAGACAATCAGCCCCAGCATTTT.

The V and J genes are TRBV6-2 or TRBV6-3 and TRBJ2-3, with TRBD1 matching over 8 bases. Trimming removed 8 bases from V and 9 bases from J; junction bases left unmatched: 13. The germline CDR1 and CDR2 sequences are MNHEY and SVGEGT. This CDR3 spans 14 amino acids. Here the CDR3 reads CASQGAGQYRTQYF. The CDR3 region has the DNA TGTGCCAGCCAGGGGGCAGGGCAATACCGAACGCAGTATTTT.

This sequence joins TRBV27 and TRBJ1-2; 8 nucleotides match TRBD1. Looked up from germline, CDR1 is MNHEY and CDR2 is SMNVEV (reference sequence). V shed 6 bases, J shed 0 bases, and the junction held 6 bases outside the gene matches. This CDR3 comprises 15 residues. In DNA, the CDR3 is TGTGCCAGCAGCCCGACAGGGGCGTCTAACTATGGCTACACCTTC. The encoded protein is CASSPTGASNYGYTF.

The chain carries TRBV5-6 and TRBJ2-7, with a weak D call TRBD1 (6 bases). The germline V and J ends were trimmed by 4 bases and 2 bases, with 13 bases remaining between them. There are 14 residues in the CDR3. In germline, CDR1 is SGHDT, CDR2 YYEEEE. Here the CDR3 DNA reads TGTGCCAGCAGCACCACCGGGACACCCTACGAGCAGTACTTC. This codes for CASSTTGTPYEQYF.

The chain joins TRBV7-8 to TRBJ2-3; D is possibly TRBD1 (6 bases). This CDR3 comprises 16 residues. Trimming cost V 6 bases and J 2 bases, with 18 bases left between them. CDR1 and CDR2 from the germline V gene are SGHVS and FQNEAQ. The CDR3 nucleotides read TGTGCCAGCAGGGTTTACAGGGAAATTGACACAGATACGCAGTATTTT. As protein: CASRVYREIDTDTQYF.

This clonotype was counted at least ten times. This rearrangement joins TRBV7-6 to TRBJ1-1; the match to TRBD1 covers 7 bases. CDR3 length equals 17 residues. V was clipped by 5 bases and J by 1 base; unmatched bases: 13. CDR1 SGHVS and CDR2 FNYEAQ come from the germline V gene. The DNA of the CDR3 is TGTGCCAGCAGCCCCCGGCTTGCGGACAGGTCGAACACTGAAGCTTTCTTT. Amino acids: CASSPRLADRSNTEAFF.

This clonotype appeared many times. The chain carries TRBV7-2 and TRBJ2-3; the D gene is possibly TRBD2 (6 bases). CDR3 size: 16 residues. The V gene's germline CDR1 is SGHTA and CDR2 FQGNSA. V lost 1 base and J 3 bases, leaving 14 bases between the germline ends. The CDR3 region is CASSLGAGLRTDTQYF. The CDR3 DNA reads as TGTGCCAGCAGCTTAGGGGCGGGGCTTAGGACAGATACGCAGTATTTT. Full variable domain (rest looked up from reference TRBV7-2 and TRBJ2-3): GAGVSQSPSNKVTEKGKDVELRCDPISGHTALYWYRQSLGQGLEFLIYFQGNSAPDKSGLPSDRFSAERTGGSVSTLTIQRTQQEDSAVYLCASSLGAGLRTDTQYFGPGTRLTVL.

This chain connects TRBV7-9 to TRBJ2-1, with D possibly TRBD2 on 7 matching bases. Per germline, CDR1 SEHNR and CDR2 FQNEAQ (reference sequence). The CDR3 sequence is 13 residues long. Trimming pared 3 bases from V and 9 bases from J, leaving 12 bases between. CDR3 in DNA: TGTGCCAGCAGCTTCCCGGGGGGCGCTGAGCAGTTCTTC. It specifies CASSFPGGAEQFF.

This clonotype was seen only a few times. The rearrangement joins TRBV9 to TRBJ1-2; perhaps TRBD1 as D (6 bases). The ends were cut back, 4 bases at V and 4 bases at J, with 17 bases in the middle. The V gene's germline CDR1 is SGDLS and CDR2 YYNGEE. The length of the CDR3 is 15 residues. The CDR3 region is CASSPGQQVGYGYTF. The CDR3 DNA reads as TGTGCCAGCAGCCCAGGACAGCAGGTGGGCTATGGCTACACCTTC.

In this sample, this clonotype turned up a few times. V is TRBV19 and J is TRBJ2-1; 8 bases map to TRBD2. CDR3 length: 16 residues. Per germline, CDR1 LNHDA and CDR2 SQIVND (reference sequence). Losses at the gene ends were 6 bases for V and 0 bases for J; bases not matched to a gene: 7. The CDR3 is CASSNERGSSYNEQFF. The CDR3 region has the DNA TGTGCCAGTAGCAACGAGCGGGGGAGCTCCTACAATGAGCAGTTCTTC.

This clonotype was detected ten times or more. This rearrangement joins TRBV7-2 to TRBJ2-5, with D tentatively TRBD2 (6 bases). The V gene's germline CDR1 is SGHTA and CDR2 FQGNSA. V was shortened by 5 bases and J by 4 bases, with 20 bases between the two germline ends. CDR3 size: 16 residues. The CDR3 here is CASSPGRGRAGETQYF. The CDR3 DNA is TGTGCCAGCAGCCCCGGCAGAGGTCGAGCGGGAGAGACCCAGTACTTC. Together with reference TRBV7-2 and TRBJ2-5, the CDR3 gives the full variable domain: GAGVSQSPSNKVTEKGKDVELRCDPISGHTALYWYRQSLGQGLEFLIYFQGNSAPDKSGLPSDRFSAERTGGSVSTLTIQRTQQEDSAVYLCASSPGRGRAGETQYFGPGTRLLVL.

This clonotype has ten or more counts. The CDR3 DNA reads TGTGCCAGCAGCCTCGCCGGGGACGGCTACACCTTC. Protein: CASSLAGDGYTF. The J gene is TRBJ1-2, the V gene TRBV7-9; D might be TRBD1 (5 bases). This CDR3 is built from 12 residues. The V end was cut by 5 bases, the J end by 8 bases, with 12 bases between. Germline V CDR1 and CDR2: SEHNR, FQNEAQ (reference sequence).

The chain combines TRBV11-2 with TRBJ2-1; D is perhaps TRBD2 (7 bases). This CDR3 is built from 15 residues. The V and J ends lost 4 bases and 6 bases respectively, with 16 bases between them. Per germline, CDR1 SGHAT and CDR2 FQNNGV. The CDR3 loop is CASSSGAGALNEQFF. Written as DNA, the CDR3 is TGTGCCAGCAGCTCCGGGGCGGGGGCTCTCAATGAGCAGTTCTTC.

This clonotype was observed a few times. V gene TRBV5-1 combines with J gene TRBJ2-7, with TRBD1 identical over 8 bases. Trimming removed 5 bases from V and 3 bases from J; junction bases left unmatched: 7. From germline, CDR1 is SGHRS and CDR2 YFSETQ. The CDR3 sequence is 14 residues long. CDR3 nucleotide sequence: TGCGCCAGCAGGGAGACAGGGGCATACTACGAGCAGTACTTC. This codes for CASRETGAYYEQYF.

There are a few counts of this clonotype. This rearrangement joins TRBV12-5 to TRBJ1-2, with D perhaps TRBD1 (6 bases). CDR3 size: 13 residues. Germline CDR1 and CDR2: LGHNT and FRNRAP. V lost 5 bases and J lost 7, with 14 bases in between. CDR3 sequence reads: CASGPTGSFGYTF. The CDR3 DNA follows: TGTGCTAGTGGTCCAACAGGGTCCTTTGGCTACACCTTC.

The chain recombines TRBV7-9 with TRBJ2-7, with D possibly matching TRBD1 (6 bases). Germline V lookup: CDR1 SEHNR, CDR2 FQNEAQ (reference sequence). This CDR3 spans 13 amino acids. The V and J ends lost 5 bases and 4 bases respectively, with 12 bases between them. The CDR3: CASSTQGSYEQYF. DNA of the CDR3: TGTGCCAGCAGCACCCAGGGGTCGTACGAGCAGTACTTC. The variable domain in full, completed from reference TRBV7-9 and TRBJ2-7, reads DTGVSQNPRHKITKRGQNVTFRCDPISEHNRLYWYRQTLGQGPEFLTYFQNEAQLEKSRLLSDRFSAERPKGSFSTLEIQRTEQGDSAMYLCASSTQGSYEQYFGPGTRLTVT.

The rearrangement uses TRBV5-5 and TRBJ1-1; D is uncertain. CDR1 is SGHKS, CDR2 YYEKEE, per germline (reference sequence). V was trimmed by 4 bases and J by 1 base, leaving 11 bases between them. The CDR3 totals 14 residues. The CDR3 sequence is CASSPLKQNTEAFF. For the CDR3, the DNA is TGTGCCAGCAGCCCCCTTAAACAGAACACTGAAGCTTTCTTT.

Many counts were recorded for this clonotype. Here the CDR3 reads CASSFTQLTTEAFF. The CDR3 nucleotides are TGTGCCAGCAGTTTCACTCAGTTGACCACTGAAGCTTTCTTT. The chain recombines TRBV28 with TRBJ1-1; D gene unclear. CDR3 length: 14 residues. Trimming took off 3 bases at V and 4 bases at J, with 12 bases between the two ends. Germline lookup yields CDR1 MDHEN and CDR2 SYDVKM.

The chain carries TRBV27 and TRBJ1-4; D is undetermined. The CDR3 has 14 amino acids. Germline V gene data show CDR1 as MNHEY and CDR2 as SMNVEV (reference sequence). Trimming stripped 0 bases from V and 12 bases from J, with 14 bases between. The CDR3 loop reads CASSLSHGSVELFF. In DNA, the CDR3 is TGTGCCAGCAGTTTATCGCACGGCTCGGTAGAACTGTTTTTT.

This clonotype was observed at least ten times. The J gene is TRBJ2-3, the V gene TRBV7-9; D is perhaps TRBD1 (5 bases). V was trimmed by 5 bases and J by 1 base, leaving 10 bases between them. CDR3 length equals 14 residues. Germline V gene data show CDR1 as SEHNR and CDR2 as FQNEAQ (reference sequence). CDR3 nucleotides: TGTGCCAGCAGCCCAACGACAGGCACAGATACGCAGTATTTT. Amino acids: CASSPTTGTDTQYF.